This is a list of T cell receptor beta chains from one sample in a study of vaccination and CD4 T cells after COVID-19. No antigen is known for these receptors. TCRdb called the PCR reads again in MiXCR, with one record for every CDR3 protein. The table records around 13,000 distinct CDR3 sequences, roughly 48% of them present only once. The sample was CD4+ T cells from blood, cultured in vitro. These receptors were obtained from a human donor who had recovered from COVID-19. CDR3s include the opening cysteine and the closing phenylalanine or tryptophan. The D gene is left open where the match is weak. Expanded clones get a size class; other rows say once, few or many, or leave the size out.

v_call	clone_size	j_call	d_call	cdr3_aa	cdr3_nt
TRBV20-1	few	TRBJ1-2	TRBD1	CSAKITGGSGLGGYTF	TGCAGTGCCAAGATCACAGGGGGCTCCGGCCTCGGTGGCTACACCTTC
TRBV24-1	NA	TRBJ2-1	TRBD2	CATSDPGGYYNEQFF	TGTGCCACCAGTGACCCGGGGGGGTACTACAATGAGCAGTTCTTC
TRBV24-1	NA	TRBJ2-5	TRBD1	CATSEAGTGVETQYF	TGTGCCACCAGTGAGGCCGGGACAGGGGTGGAGACCCAGTACTTC
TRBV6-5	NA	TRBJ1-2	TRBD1	CASSSRQGAIAHTF	TGTGCCAGCAGTTCACGACAGGGGGCCATCGCGCACACCTTC
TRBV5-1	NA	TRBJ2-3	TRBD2	CASSLVLTSDTDTQYF	TGCGCCAGCAGCTTGGTACTAACTAGCGACACAGATACGCAGTATTTT
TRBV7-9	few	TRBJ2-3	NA	CASSLIGRDMDTQYF	TGTGCCAGCAGCTTAATCGGCAGGGATATGGATACGCAGTATTTT
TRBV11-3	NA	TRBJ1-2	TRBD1	CASSTRGSTGGYSGYTF	TGTGCCAGCAGCACAAGGGGGTCGACAGGGGGATACTCTGGCTACACCTTC
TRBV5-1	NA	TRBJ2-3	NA	CASRWRDSDTQYF	TGCGCCAGCCGATGGAGAGACTCGGATACGCAGTATTTT
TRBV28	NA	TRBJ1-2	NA	CASSLQPPEGYTF	TGTGCCAGCAGTCTCCAACCTCCGGAGGGCTACACCTTC
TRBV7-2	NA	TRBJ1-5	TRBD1	CASTSDRARGNQPQHF	TGTGCCTCCACCTCTGACAGGGCGAGAGGCAATCAGCCCCAGCATTTT
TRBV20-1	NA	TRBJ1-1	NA	CSARRDDNTEAFF	TGCAGTGCTAGACGGGACGACAACACTGAAGCTTTCTTT
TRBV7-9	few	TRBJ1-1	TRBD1	CASSSQGNIEAFF	TGTGCCAGCAGCTCACAGGGGAACATTGAAGCTTTCTTT
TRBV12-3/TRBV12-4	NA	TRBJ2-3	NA	CASSFRTVSSTDTQYF	TGTGCCAGCAGTTTTCGGACAGTGTCTAGCACAGATACGCAGTATTTT
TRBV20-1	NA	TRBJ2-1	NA	CSAQSGTLHEQFF	TGCAGTGCCCAATCCGGGACTCTTCATGAGCAGTTCTTC
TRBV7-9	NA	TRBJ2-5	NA	CASVTSWGGETQYF	TGTGCCAGCGTAACATCGTGGGGAGGAGAGACCCAGTACTTC
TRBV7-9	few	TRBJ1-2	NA	CASRPGESGYTF	TGTGCCAGCAGACCGGGGGAATCGGGCTACACCTTC
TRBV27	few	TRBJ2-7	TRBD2	CASSKGPSGGSYEQYF	TGTGCCAGCAGTAAGGGTCCTAGCGGGGGCTCCTACGAGCAGTACTTC